The sequence of this T cell receptor beta chain was determined in a study of CD8 T cells in Susac syndrome. Sequencing of TCR beta was performed on blood CD8+ T cells and on blood CD4+ T cells. The multiple sclerosis control group was made up of treatment-naive patients with stable or active relapsing-remitting disease. TEMRA cells were FACS-enriched, unlike CD8+ and CD4+ T cells, which were negatively isolated. RNA totalling about 0.45 to 1 ug underwent reverse transcription with random hexamers. TCR beta CDR3 was amplified by immunoSEQ covering 54 Vbeta and 13 Jbeta. Using its own MiXCR run on the immunoSEQ multiplex PCR reads, TCRdb lists one record per CDR3 protein. Of fewer than 300,000 distinct CDR3 sequences listed, 80% to 90% were seen once; the top ten hold approximately 0.11%. The sequenced sample consisted of CD8+ T cells from PBMCs. This receptor was taken from a human donor with multiple sclerosis.

The CDR3 reads CASSLIVRAGQVNTGELFF. The CDR3 bases are TGTGCCAGCAGTTTAATCGTCCGGGCGGGACAAGTGAACACCGGGGAGCTGTTTTTT. This chain joins TRBV27 and TRBJ2-2; the D call may be TRBD1 or TRBD2 (6 bases each). Looked up from germline, CDR1 is MNHEY and CDR2 is SMNVEV (reference sequence). V was clipped by 2 bases and J by 1 base, with 20 bases between them. The CDR3 extends over 19 amino acids.